A selection of T cell receptor beta chains follows, all from one sample in a study of T cell responses to AZD1222 COVID-19 vaccine. Clones were sequenced by immunoSEQ multiplex PCR, and TCRdb holds only the in-frame ones, with some missing. The sample lists some 96,000 clones, approximately 91% seen once, with over 2.5% in the top ten. This sample comprised peripheral blood, obtained on day 0 of AZD1222 vaccination. The receptor source for this set is an adult in good health. CDR3s include the opening cysteine and the closing phenylalanine or tryptophan. D genes are given only for firm matches. Rows may omit the clone size; those that give it use once, few, many or a size class.

TRBV7-2	NA	TRBJ2-7	few	TGTGCCAGCAGCTTAGCTTACGGCTCCTACGAGCAGTACTTC	CASSLAYGSYEQYF
TRBV3-1/TRBV3-2	TRBD1	TRBJ1-1	NA	TGTGCCAGCAGCCTTCGGACAGGGCAGAACACTGAAGCTTTCTTT	CASSLRTGQNTEAFF
TRBV6-6	TRBD1	TRBJ2-7	NA	TGTGCCAGCAGCAGGGACAGACCAACCTCCTACGAGCAGTACTTC	CASSRDRPTSYEQYF
TRBV5-1	NA	TRBJ2-3	NA	TGCGCCAGCAGCTTGGATCCGGGGGCCACAGATACGCAGTATTTT	CASSLDPGATDTQYF
TRBV7-2	NA	TRBJ2-5	NA	TGTGCCAGCAGCTTAGTGGGGGTATCTGGAGAGACCCAGTACTTC	CASSLVGVSGETQYF
TRBV5-1	NA	TRBJ1-2	NA	TGCGCCAGCAGCATTGGGCAGGGCGCTAACTATGGCTACACCTTC	CASSIGQGANYGYTF
TRBV5-5	NA	TRBJ2-2	NA	TGTGCCAGCAGCCCTCTCGTGGCCGGGGAGCTGTTTTTT	CASSPLVAGELFF
TRBV6-5	NA	TRBJ2-7	NA	TGTGCCAGCAGCGGGGGTCTAGGAGCCTACGAGCAGTACTTC	CASSGGLGAYEQYF
TRBV11-2	TRBD2	TRBJ2-1	NA	TGTGCCAGCAGCCGAGGTCTAAGGAGCGGGGGGGAAAAAGAGCAGTTCTTC	CASSRGLRSGGEKEQFF
TRBV30	NA	TRBJ1-2	NA	TGTGCCTGGAGTAGAGGTTATGGCTACACCTTC	CAWSRGYGYTF
TRBV7-9	TRBD2	TRBJ2-7	NA	TGTGCCAGCAGCCCTACTAGCGGTATCTCCTACGAGCAGTACTTC	CASSPTSGISYEQYF
TRBV6-5	TRBD1	TRBJ1-1	NA	TGTGCCAGCAGTTACCTCGGGACAGGGGACACTGAAGCTTTCTTT	CASSYLGTGDTEAFF
TRBV19	NA	TRBJ2-7	NA	TGTGCCAGTAGCCCCGGGTCTCTCAGCTCCTACGAGCAGTACTTC	CASSPGSLSSYEQYF
TRBV7-2	TRBD2	TRBJ2-5	NA	TGTGCCAGCAGCTCTGAGCGGGGGGGTCAAGAGACCCAGTACTTC	CASSSERGGQETQYF